The 16 T cell receptor beta chains listed next were all sequenced from one sample in a study of metastatic and nonmetastatic thyroid tumors. Patients underwent thyroid surgery, and none had received any treatment before it. TCRdb called clones again from the PCR reads with MiXCR. The sample lists about 47,000 clones; around 25% were seen once. The sample consisted of blood. The receptors shown here come from a male donor with papillary thyroid cancer or a benign thyroid nodule (not recorded which). Some clones in this sample may be carry-over from other donors' samples.

This clone is judged medium-sized. The V and J genes are TRBV27 and TRBJ2-7, with 10 bases fitting TRBD2. The CDR3 totals 14 residues. Germline lookup yields CDR1 MNHEY and CDR2 SMNVEV (reference sequence). V was pared by 7 bases and J by 2 bases, with 5 bases of the junction left unmatched. The chain's CDR3 is CASTRTSGAYEQYF. The CDR3 bases are TGTGCCAGCACCAGGACTAGCGGAGCCTACGAGCAGTACTTC.

The V call is TRBV5-1, the J call TRBJ1-4; 8 bases are shared with TRBD1. The germline CDR1 and CDR2 sequences are SGHRS and YFSETQ. This CDR3 is 14 amino acids long. After removal of 3 bases from V and 7 bases from J, the junction contained 5 bases not matched to a gene. The CDR3 bases are TGCGCCAGCAGCTCCGGACAGGGTTTTGAAAAACTGTTTTTT. It specifies CASSSGQGFEKLFF. The whole variable domain, filled in from reference TRBV5-1 and TRBJ1-4, reads KAGVTQTPRYLIKTRGQQVTLSCSPISGHRSVSWYQQTPGQGLQFLFEYFSETQRNKGNFPGRFSGRQFSNSRSEMNVSTLELGDSALYLCASSSGQGFEKLFFGSGTQLSVL.

The chain links TRBV4-1 to TRBJ1-2, with 7 bases fitting TRBD1. There are 15 residues in the CDR3. V trimming: 4 bases; J trimming: 8 bases; junction bases outside the gene matches: 13. In germline, CDR1 is MGHRA, CDR2 YSYEKL. The CDR3 loop reads CASSPGRVIQGGYTF. DNA of the CDR3: TGCGCCAGCAGCCCTGGGAGGGTGATACAGGGGGGCTACACCTTC.

This clone has ten or more counts. V is TRBV18 and J is TRBJ1-4, with D hard to call. V lost 6 bases to trimming and J lost 8 bases, with 16 bases between them. The CDR3 is 14 residues long. The V gene's germline CDR1 is KGHSH and CDR2 LQKENI. The CDR3 loop reads CASSPGARIEKLFF. The CDR3 bases are TGTGCCAGCTCCCCCGGCGCCCGGATAGAAAAACTGTTTTTT.

Ten or more counts support this clone. V and J are TRBV18 and TRBJ2-5; D remains unclear. The germline V gene has CDR1 KGHSH and CDR2 LQKENI. Trimming left V 3 bases short and J 3 bases short, with 14 bases between. CDR3 length: 15 residues. The CDR3 nucleotides read TGTGCCAGCTCACCTCGGAACCCCGGCGAAGAGACCCAGTACTTC. This translates into CASSPRNPGEETQYF.

This chain joins TRBV7-2 and TRBJ1-3; D not certain. Trimming pared 3 bases from V and 0 bases from J, leaving 15 bases between. This CDR3 has 17 amino acids. The germline V gene encodes CDR1 SGHTA and CDR2 FQGNSA. The chain's CDR3 is CASSLSPRSPSGNTIYF. The CDR3 DNA sequence: TGTGCCAGCAGCTTGAGCCCCAGGTCCCCCTCTGGAAACACCATATATTTT.

In its sample, this clone is medium-sized. J is TRBJ2-2 and V is TRBV18; D possibly corresponds to TRBD2 (7 bases). Germline assignment: CDR1 KGHSH and CDR2 LQKENI. V was trimmed by 1 base and J by 0 bases, leaving 9 bases between them. There are 16 residues in the CDR3. CDR3 amino acids: CASSPREGANTGELFF. The CDR3 DNA reads TGTGCCAGCTCACCACGGGAGGGGGCGAACACCGGGGAGCTGTTTTTT.

To note about this clone: At one end the junction does not follow the germline gene, possibly because of a read error. The chain employs TRBV28 and TRBJ2-7, with 7 bases aligning to TRBD1. The CDR3 totals 13 residues. Germline CDR1 MDHEN, CDR2 SYDVKM. CDR3 sequence (DNA): TGTGCCAGCAGGACGCCGGGACAGCCTCCCTTGGACTTC. It is translated as CASRTPGQPPLDF.

This clone was detected many times. The V gene is TRBV4-1, the J gene TRBJ2-7, with D possibly being TRBD2 (5 bases). The CDR3 totals 15 residues. V lost 6 bases and J 3 bases, leaving 18 bases between the germline ends. Germline CDR1 MGHRA, CDR2 YSYEKL. CDR3 nucleotides: TGCGCCAGCAGTCCAGGACCGTCGGCGGGCTACGAGCAGTACTTC. Protein product: CASSPGPSAGYEQYF.

This clone was seen ten or more times. The CDR3 DNA reads as TGTGCCAGCTCACCACCGCTTGGATCCGAACCGAACACTGAAGCTTTCTTT. Amino acid sequence: CASSPPLGSEPNTEAFF. The chain employs TRBV18 and TRBJ1-1; D unresolved. Trimming pared 0 bases from V and 1 base from J, leaving 15 bases between. CDR3 length: 17 amino acids. Germline V lookup: CDR1 KGHSH, CDR2 LQKENI.

This clone was found many times. This chain links TRBV18 with TRBJ2-7, with D perhaps TRBD1 or TRBD2 (5 bases each). CDR3 length: 12 amino acids. Germline V gene sequence: CDR1 KGHSH, CDR2 LQKENI. Trimming removed 6 bases from V and 7 bases from J, with 13 bases in between. The CDR3 reads CASSRDLLEQYF. In DNA form, the CDR3 reads TGTGCCAGCTCGAGGGACCTGCTGGAGCAGTACTTC.

This clone was seen at least ten times. The gene calls are TRBV4-2 and TRBJ2-1; 11 bases are shared with TRBD2. V shed 1 base, J shed 8 bases, and the junction held 4 bases outside the gene matches. CDR3 length: 15 amino acids. The germline gives CDR1 LGHNA, CDR2 YNFKEQ. In nucleotides, the CDR3 is TGTGCCAGCAGCCAAGCCGGGACTAGCGGCCATGAGCAGTTCTTC. This encodes CASSQAGTSGHEQFF.

This clone was recorded many times. The CDR3 protein is CASTFADRGDYGYTF. The CDR3 nucleotides read TGTGCCAGCACTTTCGCGGACAGGGGGGACTATGGCTACACCTTC. This sequence joins TRBV9 and TRBJ1-2; 10 bases are a match to TRBD1. This CDR3 is built from 15 residues. CDR1 and CDR2 from the germline V gene are SGDLS and YYNGEE. After removal of 6 bases from V and 3 bases from J, the junction contained 8 bases not matched to a gene.

This rearrangement joins TRBV19 to TRBJ2-7, with 8 bases lining up with TRBD2. The CDR3 has 13 residues. Germline CDR1 is LNHDA and CDR2 is SQIVND (reference sequence). J lost 12 bases, V lost 9 bases, and 16 bases had no gene match. CDR3 sequence (DNA): TGTGCCAGCCCCTTTGGGGCGGGGGGCCCCAGGTACTTC. This gives the protein CASPFGAGGPRYF.

By sample fraction, this clone is medium-sized. The chain joins TRBV29-1 to TRBJ2-7; D unclear. Germline-derived CDR1 and CDR2 are SQVTM and ANQGSEA. V dropped 3 bases and J dropped 1 base, with 10 bases sitting between them. The CDR3 has 13 residues. In DNA form, the CDR3 reads TGCAGCGTTGATGAGGCCGGATCCTACGAGCAGTACTTC. Its translation: CSVDEAGSYEQYF.

This clone has a handful of counts. The chain employs TRBV7-9 and TRBJ2-3, with a possible D match to TRBD1 (5 bases). Germline CDR1 is SEHNR and CDR2 is FQNEAQ (reference sequence). Trimming pared 4 bases from V and 6 bases from J, leaving 8 bases between. CDR3 length equals 12 residues. As DNA, the CDR3 is TGTGCCAGCAGCTCTGACAGTGATACGCAGTATTTT. Translated, it gives CASSSDSDTQYF.